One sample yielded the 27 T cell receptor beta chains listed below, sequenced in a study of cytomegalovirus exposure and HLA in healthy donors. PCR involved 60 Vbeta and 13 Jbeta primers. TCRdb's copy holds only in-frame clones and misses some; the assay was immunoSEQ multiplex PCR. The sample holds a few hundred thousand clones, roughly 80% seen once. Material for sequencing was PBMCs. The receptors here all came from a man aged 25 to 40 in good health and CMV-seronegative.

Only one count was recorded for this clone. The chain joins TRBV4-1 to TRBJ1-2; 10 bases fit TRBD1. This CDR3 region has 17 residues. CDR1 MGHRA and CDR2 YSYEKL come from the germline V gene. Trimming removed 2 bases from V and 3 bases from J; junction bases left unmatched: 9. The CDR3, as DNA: TGCGCCAGCAGCCAAATTTCCGGACAGGGGGATCACTATGGCTACACCTTC. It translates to CASSQISGQGDHYGYTF.

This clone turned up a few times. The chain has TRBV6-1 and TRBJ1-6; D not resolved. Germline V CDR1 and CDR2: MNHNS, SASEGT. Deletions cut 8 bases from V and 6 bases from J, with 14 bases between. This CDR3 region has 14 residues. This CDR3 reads CASDLGSLNSPLHF. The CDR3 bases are TGTGCCAGCGATTTGGGCAGCCTTAATTCACCCCTCCACTTT.

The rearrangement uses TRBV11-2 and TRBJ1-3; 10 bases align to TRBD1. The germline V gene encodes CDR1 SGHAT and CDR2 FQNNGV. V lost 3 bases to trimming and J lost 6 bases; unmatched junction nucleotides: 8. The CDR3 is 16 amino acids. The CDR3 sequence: CASSLTGGALENTIYF. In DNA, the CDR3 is TGTGCCAGCAGCTTGACAGGGGGCGCGTTGGAAAACACCATATATTTT.

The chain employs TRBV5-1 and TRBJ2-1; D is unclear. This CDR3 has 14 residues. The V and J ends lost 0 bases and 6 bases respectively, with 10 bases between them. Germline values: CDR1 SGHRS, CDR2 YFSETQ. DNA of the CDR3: TGCGCCAGCAGCTTGGGGGCTATTATCAATGAGCAGTTCTTC. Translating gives CASSLGAIINEQFF.

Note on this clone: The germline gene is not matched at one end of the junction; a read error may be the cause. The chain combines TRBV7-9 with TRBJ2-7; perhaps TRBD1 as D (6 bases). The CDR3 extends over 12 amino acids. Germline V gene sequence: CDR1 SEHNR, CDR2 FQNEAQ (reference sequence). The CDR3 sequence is CSSSPGGHEQYF. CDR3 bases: TGTTCCAGCAGCCCTGGGGGCCACGAGCAGTACTTC.

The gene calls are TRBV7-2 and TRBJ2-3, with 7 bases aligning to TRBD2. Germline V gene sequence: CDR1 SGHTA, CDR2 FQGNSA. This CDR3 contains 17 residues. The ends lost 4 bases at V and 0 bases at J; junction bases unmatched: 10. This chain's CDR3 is CASSSFWGGGSTDTQYF. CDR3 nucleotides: TGTGCCAGCAGCTCCTTTTGGGGGGGAGGAAGCACAGATACGCAGTATTTT.

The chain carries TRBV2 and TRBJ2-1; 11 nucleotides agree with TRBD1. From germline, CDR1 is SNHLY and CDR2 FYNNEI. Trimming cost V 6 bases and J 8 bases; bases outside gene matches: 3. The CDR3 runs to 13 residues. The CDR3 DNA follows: TGTGCCAGCAGCCGGGACAGGGGGGATGAGCAGTTCTTC. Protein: CASSRDRGDEQFF.

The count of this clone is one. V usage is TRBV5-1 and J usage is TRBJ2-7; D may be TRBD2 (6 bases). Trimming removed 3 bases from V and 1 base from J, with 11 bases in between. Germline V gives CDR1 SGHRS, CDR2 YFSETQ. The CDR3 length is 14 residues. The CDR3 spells CASSSRGNSYEQYF. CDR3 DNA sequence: TGCGCCAGCAGCTCCCGGGGGAATTCCTACGAGCAGTACTTC.

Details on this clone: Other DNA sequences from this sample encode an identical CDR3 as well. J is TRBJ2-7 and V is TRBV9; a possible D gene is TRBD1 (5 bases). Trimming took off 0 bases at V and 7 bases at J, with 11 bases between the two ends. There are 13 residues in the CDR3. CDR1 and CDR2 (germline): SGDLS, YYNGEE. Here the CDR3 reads CASSVGGGTEQYF. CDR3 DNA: TGTGCCAGCAGCGTAGGGGGCGGAACGGAGCAGTACTTC.

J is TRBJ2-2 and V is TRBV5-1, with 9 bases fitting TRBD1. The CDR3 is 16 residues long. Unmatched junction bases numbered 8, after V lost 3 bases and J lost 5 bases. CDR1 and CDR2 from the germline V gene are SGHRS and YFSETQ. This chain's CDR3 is CASSSNRGHGTGELFF. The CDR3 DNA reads TGCGCCAGCAGCTCAAACAGGGGGCATGGGACCGGGGAGCTGTTTTTT.

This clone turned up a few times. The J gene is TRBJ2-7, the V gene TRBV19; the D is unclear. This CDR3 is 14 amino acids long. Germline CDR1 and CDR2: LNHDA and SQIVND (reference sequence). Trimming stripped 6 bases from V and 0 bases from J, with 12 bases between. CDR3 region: CASSPRPSSYEQYF. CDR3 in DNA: TGTGCCAGTAGCCCTAGGCCTAGCTCCTACGAGCAGTACTTC.

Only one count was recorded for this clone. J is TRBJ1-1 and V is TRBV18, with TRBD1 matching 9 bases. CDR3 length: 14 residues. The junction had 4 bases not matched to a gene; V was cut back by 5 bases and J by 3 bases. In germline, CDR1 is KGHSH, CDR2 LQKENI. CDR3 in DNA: TGTGCCAGCTCAAACCGGGACAGGGACACTGAAGCTTTCTTT. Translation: CASSNRDRDTEAFF.

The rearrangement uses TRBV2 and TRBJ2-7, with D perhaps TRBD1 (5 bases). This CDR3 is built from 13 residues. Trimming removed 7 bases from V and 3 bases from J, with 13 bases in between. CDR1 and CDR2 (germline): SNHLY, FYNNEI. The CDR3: CASTHRSLYEQYF. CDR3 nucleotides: TGTGCCAGCACACACAGGTCCCTCTACGAGCAGTACTTC.

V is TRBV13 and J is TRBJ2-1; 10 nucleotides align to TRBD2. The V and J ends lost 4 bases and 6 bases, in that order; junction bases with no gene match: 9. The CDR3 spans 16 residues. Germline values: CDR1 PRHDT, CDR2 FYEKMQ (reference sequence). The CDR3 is CASSWEGSGGTNEQFF. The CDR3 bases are TGTGCCAGCAGCTGGGAAGGTAGCGGGGGGACCAATGAGCAGTTCTTC.

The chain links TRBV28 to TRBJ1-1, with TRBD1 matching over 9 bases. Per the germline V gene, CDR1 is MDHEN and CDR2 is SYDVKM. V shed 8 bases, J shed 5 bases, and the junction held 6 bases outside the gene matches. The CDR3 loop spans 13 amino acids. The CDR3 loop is CASLGQGRTEAFF. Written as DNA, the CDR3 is TGTGCCAGCCTCGGACAGGGGAGGACTGAAGCTTTCTTT.

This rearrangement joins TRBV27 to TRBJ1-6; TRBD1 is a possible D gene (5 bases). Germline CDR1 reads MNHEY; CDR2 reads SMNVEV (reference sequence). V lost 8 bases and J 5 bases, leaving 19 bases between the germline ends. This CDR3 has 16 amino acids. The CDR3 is CASRLWGGGNNSPLHF. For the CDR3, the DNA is TGTGCCAGCCGGCTTTGGGGCGGGGGTAATAATTCACCCCTCCACTTT.

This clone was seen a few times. CDR3 sequence: CASSSYRGFDEKLFF. CDR3 DNA: TGTGCCAGCAGTTCGTACAGGGGTTTTGATGAAAAACTGTTTTTT. The J gene is TRBJ1-4, the V gene TRBV27; 7 nucleotides line up with TRBD1. Germline values: CDR1 MNHEY, CDR2 SMNVEV (reference sequence). CDR3 size: 15 residues. Trimming took 4 bases from V and 6 from J; bases not matched to a gene: 8.

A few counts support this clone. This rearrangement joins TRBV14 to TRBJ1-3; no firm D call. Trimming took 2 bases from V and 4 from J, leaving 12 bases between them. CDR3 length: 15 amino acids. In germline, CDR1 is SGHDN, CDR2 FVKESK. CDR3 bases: TGTGCCAGCAGCCAAATTACTACGGCGGGAAACACCATATATTTT. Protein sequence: CASSQITTAGNTIYF.

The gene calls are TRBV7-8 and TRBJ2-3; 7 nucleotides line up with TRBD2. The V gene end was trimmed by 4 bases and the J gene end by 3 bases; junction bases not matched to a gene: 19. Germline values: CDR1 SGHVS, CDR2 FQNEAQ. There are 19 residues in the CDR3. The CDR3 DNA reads TGTGCCAGCAGCTATATAAATCCTTTTAGCGGGTTGAGTACAGATACGCAGTATTTT. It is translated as CASSYINPFSGLSTDTQYF.

CDR3 nucleotides: TGTGCCAGCAGTGTTGGGACAGACTATGGCTACACCTTC. Its translation is CASSVGTDYGYTF. The J gene is TRBJ1-2, the V gene TRBV2; 7 bases match TRBD1. Germline V gene lookup returns CDR1 SNHLY and CDR2 FYNNEI. CDR3 length equals 13 residues. V lost 4 bases and J lost 3; bases outside the gene matches: 2. The full variable domain, its missing parts supplied by reference TRBV2 and TRBJ1-2, is EPEVTQTPSHQVTQMGQEVILRCVPISNHLYFYWYRQILGQKVEFLVSFYNNEISEKSEIFDDQFSVERPDGSNFTLKIRSTKLEDSAMYFCASSVGTDYGYTFGSGTRLTVV.

The DNA for the CDR3 is TGTGCCGGCCGGACAGGGGGCGCGGGGGATACGCAGTATTTT. Translated: CAGRTGGAGDTQYF. The chain is built from TRBV6-1 and TRBJ2-3; 11 nucleotides line up with TRBD1. CDR1 is MNHNS, CDR2 SASEGT, per germline. The CDR3 length is 14 residues. After removal of 11 bases from V and 6 bases from J, the junction contained 10 bases not matched to a gene.

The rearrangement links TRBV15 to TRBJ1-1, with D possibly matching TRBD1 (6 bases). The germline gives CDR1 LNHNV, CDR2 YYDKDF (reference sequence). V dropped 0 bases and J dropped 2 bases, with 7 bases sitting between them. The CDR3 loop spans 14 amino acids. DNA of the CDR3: TGTGCCACCAGCAGAGACAGGGGAAACACTGAAGCTTTCTTT. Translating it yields CATSRDRGNTEAFF.

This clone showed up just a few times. As DNA, the CDR3 is TGTGCCAGTAGTTCCCAGGGGTTCTATGGCTACACCTTC. Protein: CASSSQGFYGYTF. This chain links TRBV19 with TRBJ1-2, with D tentatively TRBD1 (6 bases). V was pared by 5 bases and J by 4 bases, with 11 bases between. The length of the CDR3 is 13 residues. Germline V CDR1 and CDR2: LNHDA, SQIVND (reference sequence).

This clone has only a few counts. DNA of the CDR3: TGTGCCAGCAGTTTTGACAGGGCAAGCGAAAAACTGTTTTTT. Its protein is CASSFDRASEKLFF. J is TRBJ1-4 and V is TRBV6-1; 7 bases fit TRBD1. J was trimmed by 8 bases and V by 5 bases; bases with no gene match: 8. This CDR3 has 14 residues. The germline V gene has CDR1 MNHNS and CDR2 SASEGT.

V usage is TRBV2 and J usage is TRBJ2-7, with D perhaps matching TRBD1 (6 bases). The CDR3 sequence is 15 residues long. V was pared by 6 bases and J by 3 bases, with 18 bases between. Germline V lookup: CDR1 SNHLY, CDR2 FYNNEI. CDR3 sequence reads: CASRPTGIIHYEQYF. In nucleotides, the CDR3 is TGTGCCAGCAGGCCCACAGGGATTATCCACTACGAGCAGTACTTC. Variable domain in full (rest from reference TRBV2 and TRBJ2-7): EPEVTQTPSHQVTQMGQEVILRCVPISNHLYFYWYRQILGQKVEFLVSFYNNEISEKSEIFDDQFSVERPDGSNFTLKIRSTKLEDSAMYFCASRPTGIIHYEQYFGPGTRLTVT.

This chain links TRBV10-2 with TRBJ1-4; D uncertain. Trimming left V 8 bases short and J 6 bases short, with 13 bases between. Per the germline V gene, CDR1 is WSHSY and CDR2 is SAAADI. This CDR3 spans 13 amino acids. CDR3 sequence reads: CASGEKSDEKLFF. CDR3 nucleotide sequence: TGCGCCAGCGGAGAGAAATCAGATGAAAAACTGTTTTTT.

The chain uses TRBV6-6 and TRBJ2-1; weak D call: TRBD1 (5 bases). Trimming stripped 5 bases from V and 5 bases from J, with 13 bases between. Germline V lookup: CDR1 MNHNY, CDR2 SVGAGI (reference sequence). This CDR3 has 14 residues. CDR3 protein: CASSLLATDNEQFF. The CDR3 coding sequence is TGTGCCAGCAGTCTCCTCGCGACAGACAATGAGCAGTTCTTC.